These T cell receptor beta chains were read from a single sample in a study of vaccination and CD4 T cells after COVID-19. TCRdb independently ran MiXCR on the PCR reads; one entry per CDR3 protein. Of about 30,000 distinct CDR3 sequences listed, 45% to 50% were seen once; the top ten hold 5.8%. The sequences come from CD4+ T cells from blood, collected about 7 months after SARS-CoV-2 vaccination. These receptors came from a human donor who had recovered from COVID-19. CDR3s include the opening cysteine and the closing phenylalanine or tryptophan. The order of the fields is clone size, D gene, V gene, J gene, CDR3 DNA, CDR3 protein. D genes are given only for firm matches. Clone size is shown for a subset of rows, as once, few, many or a class of expanded clone.

abundance: .
d_gene: TRBD2
v_gene: TRBV6-5
j_gene: TRBJ2-6
CDR3nt: TGTGCCAGCAGTTACACTAGCGGCTCTGGGGCCAACGTCCTGACTTTC
CDR3aa: CASSYTSGSGANVLTF

abundance: .
d_gene: TRBD1
v_gene: TRBV24-1
j_gene: TRBJ2-3
CDR3nt: TGTGCCACCAGTGATCTTACAGGGGGCGCAGGCTATACGCAGTATTTT
CDR3aa: CATSDLTGGAGYTQYF

abundance: medium-sized
d_gene: TRBD1
v_gene: TRBV20-1
j_gene: TRBJ1-2
CDR3nt: TGCAGTGCTAATACGGGACAGGTCGATGGCTACACCTTC
CDR3aa: CSANTGQVDGYTF

abundance: .
d_gene: .
v_gene: TRBV7-9
j_gene: TRBJ1-1
CDR3nt: TGTGCCAGCAGCCCGCAACCCGGGACCCTAAGTGCTGAAGCTTTCTTT
CDR3aa: CASSPQPGTLSAEAFF

abundance: .
d_gene: TRBD1
v_gene: TRBV28
j_gene: TRBJ1-6
CDR3nt: TGTGCCAGCAGTCCCCTGGGACAGGGGAATTCACCCCTCCACTTT
CDR3aa: CASSPLGQGNSPLHF

abundance: .
d_gene: TRBD1
v_gene: TRBV28
j_gene: TRBJ2-7
CDR3nt: TGTGCCAGCAGTTTGGGCAGGGGGCCAAGCGAGCAGTACTTC
CDR3aa: CASSLGRGPSEQYF

abundance: .
d_gene: TRBD2
v_gene: TRBV20-1
j_gene: TRBJ2-5
CDR3nt: TGCAGTGCTAGAGATCGTACTAGCGGGAGAGAGACCCAGTACTTC
CDR3aa: CSARDRTSGRETQYF

abundance: .
d_gene: .
v_gene: TRBV7-8
j_gene: TRBJ2-5
CDR3nt: TGTGCCAGCAGCTTAGCGGGGGAGACCCAGTACTTC
CDR3aa: CASSLAGETQYF

abundance: .
d_gene: .
v_gene: TRBV12-3/TRBV12-4
j_gene: TRBJ1-6
CDR3nt: TGTGCCAGCAGCTTATCTTATAATTCACCCCTCCACTTT
CDR3aa: CASSLSYNSPLHF

abundance: few
d_gene: .
v_gene: TRBV15
j_gene: TRBJ1-2
CDR3nt: TGTGCCACCAGCAGAGAGGAGGGTGGCTATGGCTACACCTTC
CDR3aa: CATSREEGGYGYTF

abundance: .
d_gene: .
v_gene: TRBV20-1
j_gene: TRBJ2-7
CDR3nt: TGCAGTGCTAGAGCGACTGCCCGCTACGAGCAGTACTTC
CDR3aa: CSARATARYEQYF

abundance: .
d_gene: .
v_gene: TRBV11-3
j_gene: TRBJ2-7
CDR3nt: TGTGCCAGCAGCCCCCGAGGGGGACAAGCCTACGAGCAGTACTTC
CDR3aa: CASSPRGGQAYEQYF

abundance: .
d_gene: .
v_gene: TRBV20-1
j_gene: TRBJ2-1
CDR3nt: TGCAGTGCTAGTAGCGACAGCAGGGTTCTTTCGTCAGCGCCCCTTGGCCCTTGGCAGTTCTTC
CDR3aa: CSASSDSRVLSSAPLGPWQFF